The present T cell receptor (beta chain) was sequenced within a study of shared clonotypes between healthy human individuals. Per germline, CDR1 LNHNV and CDR2 YYDKDF (reference sequence). CDR3 length: 13 amino acids. With 0 bases removed from V and 4 bases from J, the gap between germline ends came to 6 bases. Here immunoSEQ multiplex PCR was the method, and the copy in TCRdb shows in-frame clones only, minus some. The table has some 1 million clones, approximately 70% seen once. Findings and caveats of the study: Large sequencing depth failed to make sorted-subset sequencing complete, rarefaction showed.

This clone was recorded a few times. Its antigen is unidentified. Input material: memory CD4+ T cells sorted from blood. Subset meaning: CD45RA-negative fraction. The rearrangement uses TRBV15 and TRBJ1-2; D ambiguous. The sequence was obtained from a man aged 18 to 29 in good health. This chain's CDR3 is CATSREGSYGYTF. In nucleotides, the CDR3 is TGTGCCACCAGCAGAGAAGGCAGCTATGGCTACACCTTC.